The sequence of this T cell receptor beta chain was determined in a study of cytomegalovirus exposure and HLA in healthy donors. The donors gave bone marrow, and they were healthy. Study-level findings and limits: The study labeled around 160 TCR beta chains cytomegalovirus-associated. Reports indicate that TCR beta sequences accurately predicted the HLA-A and HLA-B alleles of most subjects. A cluster of highly shared sequence variants was likely a sequencing artifact.

Per the germline V gene, CDR1 is LNHDA and CDR2 is SQIVND (reference sequence). The CDR3 extends over 14 amino acids. Trimming at V came to 4 bases and at J to 6 bases, leaving 5 bases not matched to a gene. The PCR employed 60 Vbeta primers together with 13 Jbeta primers. The assay was immunoSEQ multiplex PCR, and TCRdb's table has in-frame clones only and misses some. In all, the sample yields about 140,000 clones. Comments on this clone: Its antigen is as yet unknown.

The TCR sequence derives from a male donor in good health and CMV-seronegative. The chain carries TRBV19 and TRBJ2-2; 7 nucleotides agree with TRBD1. The sequencing input was PBMCs. The CDR3 sequence: CASSTTGRAGELFF. CDR3 nucleotides: TGTGCCAGTAGTACGACAGGGCGCGCCGGGGAGCTGTTTTTT.